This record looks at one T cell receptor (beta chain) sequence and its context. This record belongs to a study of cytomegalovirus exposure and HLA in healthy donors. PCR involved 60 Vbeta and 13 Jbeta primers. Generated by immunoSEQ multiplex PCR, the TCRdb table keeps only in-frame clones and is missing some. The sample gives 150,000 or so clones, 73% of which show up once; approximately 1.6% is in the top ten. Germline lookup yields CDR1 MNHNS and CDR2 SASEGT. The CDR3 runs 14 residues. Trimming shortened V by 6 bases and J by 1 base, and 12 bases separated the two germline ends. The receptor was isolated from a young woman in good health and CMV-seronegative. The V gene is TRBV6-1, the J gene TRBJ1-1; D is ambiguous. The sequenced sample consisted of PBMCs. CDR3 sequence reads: CASRPGFKNTEAFF. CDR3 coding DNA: TGTGCCAGCAGACCCGGGTTCAAGAACACTGAAGCTTTCTTT.